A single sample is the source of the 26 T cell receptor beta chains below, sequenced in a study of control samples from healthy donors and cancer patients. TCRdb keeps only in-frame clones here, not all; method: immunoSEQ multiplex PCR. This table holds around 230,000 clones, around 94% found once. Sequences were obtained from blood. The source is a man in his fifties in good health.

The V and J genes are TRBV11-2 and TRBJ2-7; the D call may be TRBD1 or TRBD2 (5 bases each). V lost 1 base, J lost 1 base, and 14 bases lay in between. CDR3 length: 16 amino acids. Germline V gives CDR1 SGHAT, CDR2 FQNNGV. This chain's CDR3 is CASSLVWGRESYEQYF. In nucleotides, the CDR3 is TGTGCCAGCAGCTTAGTTTGGGGCCGGGAATCCTACGAGCAGTACTTC.

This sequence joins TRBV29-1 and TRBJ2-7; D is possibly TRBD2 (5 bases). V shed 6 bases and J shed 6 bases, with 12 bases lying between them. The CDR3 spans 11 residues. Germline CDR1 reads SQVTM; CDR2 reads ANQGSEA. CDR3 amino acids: CSVRRGAEQYF. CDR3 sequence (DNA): TGCAGCGTCCGACGGGGTGCCGAGCAGTACTTC.

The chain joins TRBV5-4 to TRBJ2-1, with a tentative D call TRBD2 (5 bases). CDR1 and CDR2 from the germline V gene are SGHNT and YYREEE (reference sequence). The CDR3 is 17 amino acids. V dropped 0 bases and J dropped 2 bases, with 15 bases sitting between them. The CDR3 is CASSLGAVGETYNEQFF. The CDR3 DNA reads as TGTGCCAGCAGCTTGGGGGCCGTGGGAGAAACCTACAATGAGCAGTTCTTC.

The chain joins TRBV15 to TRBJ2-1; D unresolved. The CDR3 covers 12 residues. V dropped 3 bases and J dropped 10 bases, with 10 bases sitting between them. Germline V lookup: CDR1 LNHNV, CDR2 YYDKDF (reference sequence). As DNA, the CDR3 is TGTGCCACCAGCAGGGACGGCTTAGAGCAGTTCTTC. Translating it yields CATSRDGLEQFF.

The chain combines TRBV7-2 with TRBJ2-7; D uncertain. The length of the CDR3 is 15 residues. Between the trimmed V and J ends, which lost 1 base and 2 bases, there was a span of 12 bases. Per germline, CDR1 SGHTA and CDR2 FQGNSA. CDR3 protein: CASSLVRVRAYEQYF. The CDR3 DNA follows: TGTGCCAGCAGCTTAGTCCGGGTACGGGCCTACGAGCAGTACTTC.

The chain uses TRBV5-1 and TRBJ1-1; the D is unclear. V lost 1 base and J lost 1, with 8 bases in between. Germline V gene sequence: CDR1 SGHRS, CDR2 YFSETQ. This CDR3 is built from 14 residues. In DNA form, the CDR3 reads TGCGCCAGCAGCTTGATCCAAGAGAACACTGAAGCTTTCTTT. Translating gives CASSLIQENTEAFF.

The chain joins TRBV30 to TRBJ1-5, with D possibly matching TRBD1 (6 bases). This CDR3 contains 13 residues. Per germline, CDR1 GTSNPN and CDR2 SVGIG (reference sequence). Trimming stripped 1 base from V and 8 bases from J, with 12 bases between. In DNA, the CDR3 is TGTGCCTGGAGTGGGCAGGGGATAGAGCCCCAGCATTTT. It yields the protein CAWSGQGIEPQHF.

The CDR3: CASSHLLAGQYV. CDR3 coding DNA: TGTGCCAGCAGCCACCTTTTAGCCGGGCAGTACGTC. J is TRBJ2-7 and V is TRBV7-8; D remains unclear. The V and J ends lost 5 bases and 9 bases respectively, with 14 bases between them. Per the germline V gene, CDR1 is SGHVS and CDR2 is FQNEAQ. The CDR3 covers 12 residues.

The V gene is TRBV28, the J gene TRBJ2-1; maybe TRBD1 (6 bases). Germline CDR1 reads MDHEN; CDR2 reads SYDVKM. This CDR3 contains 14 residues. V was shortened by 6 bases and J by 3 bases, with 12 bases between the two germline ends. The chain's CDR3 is CASSIGQSYNEQFF. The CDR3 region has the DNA TGTGCCAGCAGCATTGGACAGAGCTACAATGAGCAGTTCTTC.

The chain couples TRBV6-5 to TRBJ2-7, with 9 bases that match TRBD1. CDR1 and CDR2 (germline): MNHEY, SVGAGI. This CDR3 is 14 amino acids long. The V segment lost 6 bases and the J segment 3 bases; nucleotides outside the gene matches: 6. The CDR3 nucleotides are TGTGCCAGCAGCATAAGACAGGGGGGCTACGAGCAGTACTTC. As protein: CASSIRQGGYEQYF.

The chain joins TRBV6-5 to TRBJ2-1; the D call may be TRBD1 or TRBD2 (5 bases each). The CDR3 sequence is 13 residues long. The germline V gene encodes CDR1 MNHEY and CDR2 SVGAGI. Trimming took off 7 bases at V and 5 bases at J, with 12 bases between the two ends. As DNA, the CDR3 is TGTGCCAGCATGTCGGGGCTCCACAATGAGCAGTTCTTC. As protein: CASMSGLHNEQFF.

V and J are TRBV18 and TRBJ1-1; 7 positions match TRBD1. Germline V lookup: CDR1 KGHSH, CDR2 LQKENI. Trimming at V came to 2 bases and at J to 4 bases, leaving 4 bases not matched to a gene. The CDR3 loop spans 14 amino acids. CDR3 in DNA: TGTGCCAGCTCACCAGGGCAGGGGGTCACTGAAGCTTTCTTT. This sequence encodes CASSPGQGVTEAFF.

CDR3 nucleotide sequence: TGTGCCAGCAGCTTAGCGCCAGGCTCCACAGATACGCAGTATTTT. Amino acid sequence: CASSLAPGSTDTQYF. The chain uses TRBV7-9 and TRBJ2-3; D gene ambiguous. The CDR3 contains 15 residues. Trimming removed 0 bases from V and 2 bases from J, with 9 bases in between. The V gene's germline CDR1 is SEHNR and CDR2 FQNEAQ (reference sequence).

The CDR3 region has the DNA TGCGCCAGCAGTGACCCTCTGGGAAATGAGCAGTTCTTC. This codes for CASSDPLGNEQFF. The V and J genes are TRBV10-1 and TRBJ2-1, with D unclear. This CDR3 comprises 13 residues. Deletions cut 3 bases from V and 7 bases from J, with 10 bases between. CDR1 WNHNN and CDR2 SYGVQD come from the germline V gene (reference sequence).

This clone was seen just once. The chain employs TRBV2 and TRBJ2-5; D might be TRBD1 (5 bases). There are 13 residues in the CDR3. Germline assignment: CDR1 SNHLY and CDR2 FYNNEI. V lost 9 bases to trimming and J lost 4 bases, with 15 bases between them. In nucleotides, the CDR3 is TGTGCCAGTGCTAGGGGTCCCCCAGAGACCCAGTACTTC. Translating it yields CASARGPPETQYF.

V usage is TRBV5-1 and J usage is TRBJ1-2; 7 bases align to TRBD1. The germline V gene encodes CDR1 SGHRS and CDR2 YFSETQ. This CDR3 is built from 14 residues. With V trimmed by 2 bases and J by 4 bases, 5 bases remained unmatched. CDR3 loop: CASSLTGEGYGYTF. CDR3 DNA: TGCGCCAGCAGCTTAACAGGGGAGGGCTATGGCTACACCTTC.

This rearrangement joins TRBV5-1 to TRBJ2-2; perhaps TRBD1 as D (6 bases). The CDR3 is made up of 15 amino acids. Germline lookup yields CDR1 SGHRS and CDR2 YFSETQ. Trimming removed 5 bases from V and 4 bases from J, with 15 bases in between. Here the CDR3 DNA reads TGCGCCAGCAGTCCACAGGGCGCGGGCACCGGGGAGCTGTTTTTT. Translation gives CASSPQGAGTGELFF.

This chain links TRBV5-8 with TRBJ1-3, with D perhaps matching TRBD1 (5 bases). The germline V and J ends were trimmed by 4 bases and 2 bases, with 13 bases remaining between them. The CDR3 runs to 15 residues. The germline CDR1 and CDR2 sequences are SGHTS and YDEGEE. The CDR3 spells CASSQPGHPGNTIYF. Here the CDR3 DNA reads TGTGCCAGCAGCCAACCCGGACATCCTGGAAACACCATATATTTT.

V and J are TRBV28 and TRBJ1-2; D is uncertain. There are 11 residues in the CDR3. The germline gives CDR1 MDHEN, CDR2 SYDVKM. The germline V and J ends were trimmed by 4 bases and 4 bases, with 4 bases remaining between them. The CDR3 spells CASSYIYGYTF. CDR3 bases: TGTGCCAGCAGTTATATCTATGGCTACACCTTC.

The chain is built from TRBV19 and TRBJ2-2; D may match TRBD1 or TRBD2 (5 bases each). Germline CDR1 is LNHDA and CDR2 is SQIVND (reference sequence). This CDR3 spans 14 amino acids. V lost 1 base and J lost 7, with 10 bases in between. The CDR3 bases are TGTGCCAGTAGTATAGCCAGGGAGAACGGGGAGCTGTTTTTT. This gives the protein CASSIARENGELFF.

The chain's CDR3 is CASSSQNWGAQETQYF. The DNA for the CDR3 is TGTGCCAGCAGCTCCCAGAATTGGGGGGCCCAAGAGACCCAGTACTTC. V gene TRBV7-8 combines with J gene TRBJ2-5, with D perhaps TRBD1 or TRBD2 (6 bases each). V was clipped by 4 bases and J by 1 base, with 16 bases between them. In germline, CDR1 is SGHVS, CDR2 FQNEAQ. This CDR3 is 16 amino acids long. Full variable domain (missing parts from reference TRBV7-8 and TRBJ2-5): GAGVSQSPRYKVAKRGQDVALRCDPISGHVSLFWYQQALGQGPEFLTYFQNEAQLDKSGLPSDRFFAERPEGSVSTLKIQRTQQEDSAVYLCASSSQNWGAQETQYFGPGTRLLVL.

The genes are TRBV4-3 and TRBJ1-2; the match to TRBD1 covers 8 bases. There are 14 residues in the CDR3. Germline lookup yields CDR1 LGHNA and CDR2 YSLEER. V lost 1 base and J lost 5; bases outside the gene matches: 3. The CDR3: CASSQGQGAYGYTF. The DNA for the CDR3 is TGCGCCAGCAGCCAAGGGCAGGGGGCGTATGGCTACACCTTC.

The CDR3 loop reads CASSQRTGAAYYGYTF. CDR3 nucleotides: TGTGCCAGCAGCCAAAGGACAGGGGCGGCCTACTATGGCTACACCTTC. The chain couples TRBV3-1 (or the pseudogene TRBV3-2) to TRBJ1-2, with 9 positions matching TRBD1. The CDR3 is 16 residues long. With 2 bases clipped from V and 3 bases from J, the junction kept 7 bases outside the gene matches. Germline V lookup: CDR1 LGHDT, CDR2 YNNKEL (reference sequence).

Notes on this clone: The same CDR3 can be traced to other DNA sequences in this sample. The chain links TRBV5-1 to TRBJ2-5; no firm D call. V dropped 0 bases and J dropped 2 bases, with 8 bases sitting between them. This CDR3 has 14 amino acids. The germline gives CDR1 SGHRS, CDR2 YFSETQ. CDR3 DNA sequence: TGCGCCAGCAGCTTGGCTGGGAATCAAGAGACCCAGTACTTC. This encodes CASSLAGNQETQYF.

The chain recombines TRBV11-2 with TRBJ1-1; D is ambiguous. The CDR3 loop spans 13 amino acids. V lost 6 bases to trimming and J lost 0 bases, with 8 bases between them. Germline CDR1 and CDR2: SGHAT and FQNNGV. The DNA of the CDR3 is TGTGCCAGCAGTAACGCGGTGAACACTGAAGCTTTCTTT. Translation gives CASSNAVNTEAFF.

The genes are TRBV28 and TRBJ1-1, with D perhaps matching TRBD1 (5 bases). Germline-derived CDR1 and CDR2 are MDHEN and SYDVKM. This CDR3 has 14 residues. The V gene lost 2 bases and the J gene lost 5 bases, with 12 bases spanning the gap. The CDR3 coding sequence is TGTGCCAGCAGTTTAGGGCCAGGGTATACTGAAGCTTTCTTT. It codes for CASSLGPGYTEAFF.